A single sample is the source of the 7 T cell receptor beta chains below, sequenced in a study of T cell responses to AZD1222 COVID-19 vaccine. TCRdb keeps only in-frame clones here, not all; method: immunoSEQ multiplex PCR. Of 150,000 to 200,000 clones detected, around nine tenths appear once; the ten largest clones hold 9.5% to 13%. Sample: peripheral blood, taken 28 days after the second AZD1222 dose. The receptors were sampled from an adult who received the AZD1222 COVID-19 vaccine.

V is TRBV9 and J is TRBJ1-3; the match to TRBD1 covers 8 bases. Germline values: CDR1 SGDLS, CDR2 YYNGEE. With V trimmed by 0 bases and J by 2 bases, 7 bases remained unmatched. The length of the CDR3 is 17 residues. CDR3 bases: TGTGCCAGCAGCGTAGTGGACAGGGTAAATGCTGGAAACACCATATATTTT. This gives the protein CASSVVDRVNAGNTIYF.

The chain combines TRBV10-3 with TRBJ2-6, with D possibly matching TRBD2 (6 bases). Trimming left V 4 bases short and J 2 bases short, with 6 bases between. The CDR3 runs 14 residues. The germline CDR1 and CDR2 sequences are ENHRY and SYGVKD. The CDR3 sequence is CAISGRAGANVLTF. Written as DNA, the CDR3 is TGTGCCATCAGTGGGAGGGCTGGGGCCAACGTCCTGACTTTC.

This chain links TRBV27 with TRBJ2-1, with 7 bases identical to TRBD1. The trim removed 5 bases at V and 8 bases at J, leaving 9 bases unmatched. CDR3 length equals 14 residues. Germline V gene sequence: CDR1 MNHEY, CDR2 SMNVEV (reference sequence). The DNA for the CDR3 is TGTGCCAGCAGTGTAGCGACAGGGAGCGATGAGCAGTTCTTC. Translated: CASSVATGSDEQFF.

The chain recombines TRBV4-1 with TRBJ2-1; either TRBD1 or TRBD2 may fit D (5 bases each). The V end lost 0 bases, the J end lost 7 bases, and 10 bases lay between the germline ends. The germline CDR1 and CDR2 sequences are MGHRA and YSYEKL. CDR3 length equals 14 residues. CDR3 DNA sequence: TGCGCCAGCAGCCAAGATTTGGGGGTTAATGAGCAGTTCTTC. It translates to CASSQDLGVNEQFF.

The chain carries TRBV12-3 or TRBV12-4 and TRBJ1-3; D gene ambiguous. CDR3 size: 13 residues. V shed 9 bases and J shed 4 bases, with 13 bases lying between them. CDR3 protein: CASRIPAGNTIYF. CDR3 DNA: TGTGCCAGTAGGATCCCCGCCGGAAACACCATATATTTT.

The chain carries TRBV18 and TRBJ1-2, with TRBD1 identical over 7 bases. Germline V gene data show CDR1 as KGHSH and CDR2 as LQKENI. V shed 5 bases and J 4 bases; nucleotides not matched to a gene: 7. The CDR3 has 14 residues. CDR3 bases: TGTGCCAGCTCAACCGGACAGGCTCTCTATGGCTACACCTTC. It codes for CASSTGQALYGYTF.

DNA of the CDR3: TGTGCCAGCTCACCACCGGAGTTGCGGGGAAACACCATATATTTT. Translation gives CASSPPELRGNTIYF. The chain recombines TRBV18 with TRBJ1-3; D ambiguous. Germline V CDR1 and CDR2: KGHSH, LQKENI. Trimming stripped 0 bases from V and 4 bases from J, with 10 bases between. The CDR3 runs 15 residues.